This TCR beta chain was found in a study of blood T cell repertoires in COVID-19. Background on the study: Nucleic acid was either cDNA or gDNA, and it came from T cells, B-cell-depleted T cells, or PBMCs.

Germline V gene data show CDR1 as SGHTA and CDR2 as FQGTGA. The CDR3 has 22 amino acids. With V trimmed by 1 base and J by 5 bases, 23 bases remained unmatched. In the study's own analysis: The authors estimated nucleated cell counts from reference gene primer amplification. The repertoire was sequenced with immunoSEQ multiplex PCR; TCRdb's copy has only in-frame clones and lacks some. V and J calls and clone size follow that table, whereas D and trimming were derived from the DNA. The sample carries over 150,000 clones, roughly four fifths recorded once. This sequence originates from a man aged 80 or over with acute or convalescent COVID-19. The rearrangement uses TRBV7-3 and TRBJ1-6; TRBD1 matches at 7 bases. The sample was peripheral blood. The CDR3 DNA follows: TGTGCCAGCAGCTTAAGGACGACAGGGCAGATTGGGCCCGGGGATGATAATTCACCCCTCCACTTT. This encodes CASSLRTTGQIGPGDDNSPLHF.